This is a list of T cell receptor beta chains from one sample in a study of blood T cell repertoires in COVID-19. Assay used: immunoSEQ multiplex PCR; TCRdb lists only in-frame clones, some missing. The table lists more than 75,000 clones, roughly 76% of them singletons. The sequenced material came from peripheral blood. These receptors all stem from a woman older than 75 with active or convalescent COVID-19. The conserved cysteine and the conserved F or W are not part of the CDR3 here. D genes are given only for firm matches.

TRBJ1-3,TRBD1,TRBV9,ASSGNRQGLSGNTIY
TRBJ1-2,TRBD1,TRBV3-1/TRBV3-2,ASRLQGMGGYT
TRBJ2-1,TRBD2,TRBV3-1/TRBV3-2,ASSPSTSGNNEQF
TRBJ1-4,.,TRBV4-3,ASSQLGSGIATNEKLF
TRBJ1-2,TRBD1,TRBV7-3,ASSPRTGSVFAGYT
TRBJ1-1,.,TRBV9,ASSTGQDTEAF
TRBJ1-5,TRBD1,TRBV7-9,ASSGTGNQPQH
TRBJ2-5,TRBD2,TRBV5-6,ASSSYGLGGETQY
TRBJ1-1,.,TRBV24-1,ATSDVGEGQEAF
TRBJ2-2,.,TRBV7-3,ASSTGPGTGELF
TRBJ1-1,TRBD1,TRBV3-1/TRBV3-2,ASSQTGTMNTEAF
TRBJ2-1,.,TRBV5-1,ASSLGGEYNEQF
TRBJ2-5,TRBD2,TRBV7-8,ASSFGLAGIETQY
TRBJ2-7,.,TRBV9,ASSVGQGGYEQY
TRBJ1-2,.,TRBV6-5,ASRQGVGGYGYT
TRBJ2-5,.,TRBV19,ASSDLGGAYQETQY
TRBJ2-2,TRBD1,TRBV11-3,ASSPGQGNTGELF
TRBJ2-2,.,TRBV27,ASSFEVNTGELF
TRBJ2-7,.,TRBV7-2,ASSLSQAQYEQY
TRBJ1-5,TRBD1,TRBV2,ASRPGTGLGQPQH
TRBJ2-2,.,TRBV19,ASTAARETGELF
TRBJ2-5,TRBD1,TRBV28,ASSLRQGAGETQY
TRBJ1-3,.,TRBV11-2,ASSYNRQRDKSGNTIY
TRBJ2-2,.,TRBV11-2,ASNWGSNTGELF